A selection of T cell receptor beta chains follows, all from one sample in a study of blood T cell repertoires in COVID-19. Only in-frame clones appear in the TCRdb table, and some are missing; sequencing was by immunoSEQ multiplex PCR. The top ten clones hold around 2.1% of a sample with 110,000 to 150,000 clones, more than 60% of them seen once. The sample taken for sequencing was peripheral blood. These receptors all stem from a woman aged 60-70 years with acute or convalescent COVID-19. The CDR3 runs from the conserved cysteine through the conserved F or W. Fields, in order: clone size, J gene, CDR3 length, D gene, V gene, CDR3 DNA, CDR3 protein. D genes are given only for firm matches. The listing skips clone size in some rows; elsewhere it reads once, few, many or a size class.

clone_size: -
j_call: TRBJ1-2
cdr3_length: 14
d_call: TRBD1
v_call: TRBV19
cdr3_nt: TGTGCCAGTAGGGGGCTACAGGGGACGCCAGGCTACACCTTC
cdr3_aa: CASRGLQGTPGYTF

clone_size: few
j_call: TRBJ2-5
cdr3_length: 15
d_call: -
v_call: TRBV6-5
cdr3_nt: TGTGCCAGCATAAAGCGGACGAGGCAGCAAGAGACCCAGTACTTC
cdr3_aa: CASIKRTRQQETQYF

clone_size: -
j_call: TRBJ1-2
cdr3_length: 14
d_call: TRBD1
v_call: TRBV7-2
cdr3_nt: TGTGCCAGCAGCTCCTCGACAGGGCAATATGGCTACACCTTC
cdr3_aa: CASSSSTGQYGYTF

clone_size: few
j_call: TRBJ1-2
cdr3_length: 15
d_call: TRBD1
v_call: TRBV6-6
cdr3_nt: TGTGCCAGCAGGACTCGACAGGGACTCTACTATGGCTACACCTTC
cdr3_aa: CASRTRQGLYYGYTF

clone_size: -
j_call: TRBJ1-4
cdr3_length: 15
d_call: -
v_call: TRBV28
cdr3_nt: TGTGCCAGCAGTTTAGTCGGTGCAACTAATGAAAAACTGTTTTTT
cdr3_aa: CASSLVGATNEKLFF

clone_size: -
j_call: TRBJ2-1
cdr3_length: 14
d_call: TRBD1
v_call: TRBV3-1/TRBV3-2
cdr3_nt: TGTGCCAGCAGCCACAGGACAGGGTCTGGCGAGCAGTTCTTC
cdr3_aa: CASSHRTGSGEQFF

clone_size: -
j_call: TRBJ2-5
cdr3_length: 13
d_call: TRBD2
v_call: TRBV5-1
cdr3_nt: TGCGCCAGCAGCGGAGCGGGAGAAGAGACCCAGTACTTC
cdr3_aa: CASSGAGEETQYF

clone_size: -
j_call: TRBJ2-6
cdr3_length: 13
d_call: -
v_call: TRBV14
cdr3_nt: TGTGCCAGCAGTCCTGGGCAGGCCAACGTCCTGACTTTC
cdr3_aa: CASSPGQANVLTF

clone_size: -
j_call: TRBJ2-2
cdr3_length: 16
d_call: TRBD2
v_call: TRBV7-6
cdr3_nt: TGTGCCAGCAGCGTTAGCGGGAGACCCATAAGCGGGGAGCTGTTTTTT
cdr3_aa: CASSVSGRPISGELFF

clone_size: -
j_call: TRBJ1-1
cdr3_length: 16
d_call: -
v_call: TRBV5-1
cdr3_nt: TGCGCCAGCAGCTTCCAGGTCCTCGAATCACGAACTGAAGCTTTCTTT
cdr3_aa: CASSFQVLESRTEAFF

clone_size: -
j_call: TRBJ2-4
cdr3_length: 13
d_call: -
v_call: TRBV18
cdr3_nt: TGTGCCAGCTCACCGGGCCCTGAGTTGATTCAGTACTTC
cdr3_aa: CASSPGPELIQYF

clone_size: -
j_call: TRBJ1-1
cdr3_length: 15
d_call: -
v_call: TRBV13
cdr3_nt: TGTGCCAGCAGCTTGCGCGCAGGGTTGAACACTGAAGCTTTCTTT
cdr3_aa: CASSLRAGLNTEAFF

clone_size: few
j_call: TRBJ2-7
cdr3_length: 14
d_call: TRBD1
v_call: TRBV2
cdr3_nt: TGTGCCAGCAGAGGGACAGGGCAACTAGGCGAGCAGTACTTC
cdr3_aa: CASRGTGQLGEQYF

clone_size: -
j_call: TRBJ2-7
cdr3_length: 16
d_call: TRBD2
v_call: TRBV6-1
cdr3_nt: TGTGCCAGCAGTGAAGCGCTCCTAGCGGGAGTGTGGGAGCAGTACTTC
cdr3_aa: CASSEALLAGVWEQYF

clone_size: -
j_call: TRBJ2-2
cdr3_length: 15
d_call: TRBD2
v_call: TRBV19
cdr3_nt: TGTGCCAGTAATACCGGGACTAGCGGTACCGGGGAGCTGTTTTTT
cdr3_aa: CASNTGTSGTGELFF

clone_size: -
j_call: TRBJ2-7
cdr3_length: 16
d_call: TRBD1
v_call: TRBV18
cdr3_nt: TGTGCCAGCTCACCTCCGAACGGACAGGCCTCTGACGAGCAGTACTTC
cdr3_aa: CASSPPNGQASDEQYF

clone_size: -
j_call: TRBJ1-2
cdr3_length: 13
d_call: TRBD1
v_call: TRBV3-1/TRBV3-2
cdr3_nt: TGTGCCAGCAGCCATACAGGGGCACGGGGCTACACCTTC
cdr3_aa: CASSHTGARGYTF